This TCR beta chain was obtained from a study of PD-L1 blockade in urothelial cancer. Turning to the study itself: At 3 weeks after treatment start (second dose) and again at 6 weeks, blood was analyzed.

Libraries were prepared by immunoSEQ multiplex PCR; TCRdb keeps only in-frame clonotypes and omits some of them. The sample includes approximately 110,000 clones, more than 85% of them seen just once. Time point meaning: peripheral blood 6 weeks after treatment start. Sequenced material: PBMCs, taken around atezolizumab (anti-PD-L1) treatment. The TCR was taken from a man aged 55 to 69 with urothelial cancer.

CDR3 loop: CATSRASYEQYF. The CDR3 nucleotides are TGTGCCACCAGCAGAGCCAGCTACGAGCAGTACTTC. The chain couples TRBV15 to TRBJ2-7; the D is unclear. Trimming shortened V by 1 base and J by 3 bases, and 4 bases separated the two germline ends. Germline loops: CDR1 LNHNV, CDR2 YYDKDF (reference sequence). This CDR3 is built from 12 residues.